Following are 28 T cell receptor beta chains from one sample sequenced in a study of blood T cell repertoires in COVID-19. The method was immunoSEQ multiplex PCR; TCRdb's version includes in-frame clones alone and lacks a portion of them. The data hold about 180,000 clones, with roughly four fifths observed a single time. Sequences were obtained from peripheral blood. The receptors shown here come from a woman in her sixties or seventies with COVID-19, enrolled during active disease.

V and J are TRBV29-1 and TRBJ2-7, with 7 positions matching TRBD2. Germline trimming cut 4 bases from V and 2 bases from J; bases unmatched to any gene: 2. This CDR3 comprises 12 residues. Looked up from germline, CDR1 is SQVTM and CDR2 is ANQGSEA. CDR3 sequence (DNA): TGCAGCGTTGCGGCGGGGGCCTACGAGCAGTACTTC. This translates into CSVAAGAYEQYF.

The chain employs TRBV10-1 and TRBJ2-6, with a possible D match to TRBD2 (6 bases). This CDR3 has 15 amino acids. Trimming shortened V by 8 bases and J by 0 bases, and 11 bases separated the two germline ends. Looked up from germline, CDR1 is WNHNN and CDR2 is SYGVQD (reference sequence). Here the CDR3 reads CASPEGLSGANVLTF. CDR3 DNA sequence: TGCGCCAGCCCAGAGGGACTCTCTGGGGCCAACGTCCTGACTTTC.

This clone was found a few times. The chain couples TRBV4-3 to TRBJ2-1, with 9 positions matching TRBD1. There are 18 residues in the CDR3. Germline V CDR1 and CDR2: LGHNA, YSLEER. Unmatched junction bases numbered 10, after V lost 1 base and J lost 3 bases. CDR3 sequence (DNA): TGCGCCAGCAGCCAAGGTGGGACCGGGACAGGGAACTACAATGAGCAGTTCTTC. Translating gives CASSQGGTGTGNYNEQFF.

This rearrangement joins TRBV7-2 to TRBJ1-6; D perhaps matches TRBD1 (6 bases). Germline-derived CDR1 and CDR2 are SGHTA and FQGNSA. Trimming took 5 bases from V and 4 from J, leaving 12 bases between them. This CDR3 contains 15 residues. The CDR3 here is CASSPARGYNSPLHF. The DNA of the CDR3 is TGTGCCAGCAGCCCCGCGAGGGGGTATAATTCACCCCTCCACTTT.

The chain joins TRBV6-5 to TRBJ2-5, with 9 bases identical to TRBD1. The CDR3 covers 14 residues. Trimming cost V 5 bases and J 5 bases; bases outside gene matches: 6. Germline CDR1 and CDR2: MNHEY and SVGAGI. For the CDR3, the DNA is TGTGCCAGCAGTCCACAGGGGGCGCTTGAGACCCAGTACTTC. Protein: CASSPQGALETQYF.

V is TRBV2 and J is TRBJ1-3; possible D gene TRBD1, 5 bases. In germline, CDR1 is SNHLY, CDR2 FYNNEI. Between the trimmed V and J ends, which lost 6 bases and 2 bases, there was a span of 17 bases. The CDR3 runs 16 residues. The chain's CDR3 is CASSPGLLGAGNTIYF. Here the CDR3 DNA reads TGTGCCAGCAGCCCGGGACTTCTAGGGGCTGGAAACACCATATATTTT.

This rearrangement joins TRBV5-5 to TRBJ2-3; 10 bases map to TRBD2. CDR1 and CDR2 (germline): SGHKS, YYEKEE (reference sequence). V shed 1 base, J shed 2 bases, and the junction held 7 bases outside the gene matches. The CDR3 runs to 17 residues. CDR3 nucleotide sequence: TGTGCCAGCAGCTTGAAGAGGACTAGCGGCGACACAGATACGCAGTATTTT. Its protein is CASSLKRTSGDTDTQYF.

Comments on this clone: Other DNA sequences in this specimen translate into the identical CDR3. The CDR3 here is CASSLAGTSAYEQYF. In DNA form, the CDR3 reads TGTGCCAGCAGCTTAGCGGGGACTAGCGCCTACGAGCAGTACTTC. The chain employs TRBV7-2 and TRBJ2-7, with 10 bases lining up with TRBD2. V lost 0 bases, J lost 2 bases, and 1 base stayed unmatched. Germline CDR1 SGHTA, CDR2 FQGNSA. The CDR3 contains 15 residues.

This clone was observed a single time. The chain couples TRBV7-9 to TRBJ1-2; TRBD1 aligns across 8 bases. The CDR3 has 15 residues. The germline V gene encodes CDR1 SEHNR and CDR2 FQNEAQ (reference sequence). V lost 0 bases, J lost 5 bases, and 5 bases stayed unmatched. CDR3 in DNA: TGTGCCAGCAGCTTAGCTGGACAGGGTGAATATGGCTACACCTTC. Protein: CASSLAGQGEYGYTF.

This sequence joins TRBV7-3 and TRBJ2-1, with 7 bases fitting TRBD2. The CDR3 spans 14 residues. Unmatched junction bases numbered 2, after V lost 0 bases and J lost 6 bases. The V gene's germline CDR1 is SGHTA and CDR2 FQGTGA. The CDR3 bases are TGTGCCAGCAGCTTAACTGGGAGGGCCAATGAGCAGTTCTTC. It is translated as CASSLTGRANEQFF.

J is TRBJ2-2 and V is TRBV6-5; possible D gene TRBD2, 6 bases. Germline loops: CDR1 MNHEY, CDR2 SVGAGI. With 2 bases removed from V and 7 bases from J, the gap between germline ends came to 14 bases. The length of the CDR3 is 15 residues. In DNA form, the CDR3 reads TGTGCCAGCAGTTACGAAGAAAGGCGGGGCGGGGAGCTGTTTTTT. Translating gives CASSYEERRGGELFF.

This chain uses TRBV28 with TRBJ1-2, with D perhaps matching TRBD1 (6 bases). The CDR3 runs to 15 residues. Germline lookup yields CDR1 MDHEN and CDR2 SYDVKM. Deletions cut 5 bases from V and 4 bases from J, with 17 bases between. CDR3 residues: CASSLGPTGLYGYTF. The DNA for the CDR3 is TGTGCCAGCAGTCTTGGGCCAACAGGGCTCTATGGCTACACCTTC.

The gene calls are TRBV7-2 and TRBJ2-5; D is possibly TRBD2 (6 bases). Germline V gene data show CDR1 as SGHTA and CDR2 as FQGNSA. This CDR3 is 15 amino acids long. Trimming cost V 5 bases and J 5 bases, with 18 bases left between them. CDR3 sequence (DNA): TGTGCCAGCAGCCGTAATAGCGGCCAAGTTGAGACCCAGTACTTC. Translation: CASSRNSGQVETQYF.

V is TRBV7-9 and J is TRBJ2-5; D is perhaps TRBD2 (6 bases). Between the trimmed V and J ends, which lost 1 base and 5 bases, there was a span of 14 bases. CDR3 length: 15 amino acids. Germline CDR1 and CDR2: SEHNR and FQNEAQ (reference sequence). CDR3: CASSLEIGGKETQYF. CDR3 in DNA: TGTGCCAGCAGCTTAGAGATCGGGGGTAAGGAGACCCAGTACTTC.

CDR3 amino acids: CASSIQAAMENTIYF. In DNA, the CDR3 is TGTGCCAGTAGTATACAGGCAGCAATGGAAAACACCATATATTTT. This chain joins TRBV19 and TRBJ1-3; D gene ambiguous. This CDR3 has 15 residues. Germline assignment: CDR1 LNHDA and CDR2 SQIVND (reference sequence). V was pared by 2 bases and J by 6 bases, with 14 bases between.

This rearrangement joins TRBV6-1 to TRBJ2-7; possibly TRBD2 for D (5 bases). CDR1 is MNHNS, CDR2 SASEGT, per germline. The CDR3 runs to 13 residues. V lost 3 bases and J 3 bases, leaving 9 bases between the germline ends. The CDR3 DNA reads TGTGCCAGCAGTGAGATGGCGGGCTACGAGCAGTACTTC. It yields the protein CASSEMAGYEQYF.

The sample holds one count of this clone. The gene calls are TRBV28 and TRBJ2-1; 14 nucleotides agree with TRBD2. Germline values: CDR1 MDHEN, CDR2 SYDVKM. The J segment lost 6 bases and the V segment lost 4 bases, leaving 5 bases of the junction unmatched. The CDR3 runs 16 residues. CDR3 amino acids: CASSSQTSGRANEQFF. The CDR3 nucleotides read TGTGCCAGCAGTTCCCAGACTAGCGGGAGGGCCAATGAGCAGTTCTTC.

The rearrangement uses TRBV7-2 and TRBJ2-3, with 10 bases identical to TRBD2. This CDR3 region has 15 residues. V was pared by 4 bases and J by 4 bases, with 5 bases of the junction left unmatched. CDR1 is SGHTA, CDR2 FQGNSA, per germline. CDR3 protein: CASSSSGRQADTQYF. For the CDR3, the DNA is TGTGCCAGCAGCTCTAGCGGGAGACAGGCAGATACGCAGTATTTT. Drawing the rest from reference TRBV7-2 and TRBJ2-3, the complete variable domain is GAGVSQSPSNKVTEKGKDVELRCDPISGHTALYWYRQSLGQGLEFLIYFQGNSAPDKSGLPSDRFSAERTGGSVSTLTIQRTQQEDSAVYLCASSSSGRQADTQYFGPGTRLTVL.

The CDR3 DNA reads TGTGCATTCACGGGAGGGCGGAGCTACAATGAGCAGTTCTTC. Its translation is CAFTGGRSYNEQFF. The gene calls are TRBV30 and TRBJ2-1; 8 bases align to TRBD2. Germline CDR1 reads GTSNPN; CDR2 reads SVGIG (reference sequence). The CDR3 has 14 amino acids.

The chain carries TRBV6-5 and TRBJ2-7, with 8 bases aligning to TRBD2. The CDR3 length is 13 residues. Germline V CDR1 and CDR2: MNHEY, SVGAGI. J was trimmed by 7 bases and V by 11 bases; bases with no gene match: 13. The CDR3 DNA is TGTGCCCTTAGCGGGACTCGATCATATGAGCAGTACTTC. Amino acids: CALSGTRSYEQYF.

This chain connects TRBV6-6 to TRBJ2-1, with 11 bases that match TRBD2. The germline CDR1 and CDR2 sequences are MNHNY and SVGAGI (reference sequence). CDR3 length equals 16 residues. Trimming at V came to 4 bases and at J to 3 bases, leaving 5 bases not matched to a gene. The CDR3 nucleotides read TGTGCCAGCAGTTCCCCGGGACTAGCGGACTACAATGAGCAGTTCTTC. Residues: CASSSPGLADYNEQFF.

This clone showed up just once. The CDR3 sequence is CASAGLAEYNEQFF. The CDR3, as DNA: TGTGCCAGTGCAGGACTAGCGGAGTACAATGAGCAGTTCTTC. This chain links TRBV27 with TRBJ2-1; the match to TRBD2 covers 10 bases. The CDR3 covers 14 residues. Germline V gene sequence: CDR1 MNHEY, CDR2 SMNVEV (reference sequence). The junction had 6 bases not matched to a gene; V was cut back by 9 bases and J by 4 bases.

This sequence joins TRBV2 and TRBJ1-5; D uncertain. The CDR3 extends over 17 amino acids. The ends were cut back, 0 bases at V and 2 bases at J, with 14 bases in the middle. CDR1 and CDR2 (germline): SNHLY, FYNNEI. The CDR3 bases are TGTGCCAGCAGTGAAGCGCTTGGGAGGGCGGGCAATCAGCCCCAGCATTTT. It translates to CASSEALGRAGNQPQHF.

The chain employs TRBV12-5 and TRBJ2-3; D might be TRBD2 (5 bases). This CDR3 has 14 amino acids. V lost 7 bases to trimming and J lost 4 bases, with 15 bases between them. Germline assignment: CDR1 LGHNT and CDR2 FRNRAP. The CDR3 here is CASAPGIFADTQYF. CDR3 sequence (DNA): TGTGCTAGTGCCCCGGGGATTTTCGCAGATACGCAGTATTTT.

The chain recombines TRBV6-6 with TRBJ2-2; D call uncertain. CDR1 is MNHNY and CDR2 is SVGAGI in the germline V gene (reference sequence). The germline V and J ends were trimmed by 7 bases and 1 base, with 10 bases remaining between them. This CDR3 is built from 14 residues. The CDR3 nucleotides read TGTGCCAGCAAATGGAGAGGGAACACCGGGGAGCTGTTTTTT. Translation gives CASKWRGNTGELFF.

The CDR3 spells CSVGGARQETQYF. For the CDR3, the DNA is TGCAGCGTTGGGGGAGCGAGGCAAGAGACCCAGTACTTC. The chain employs TRBV29-1 and TRBJ2-5, with D possibly TRBD2 on 5 matching bases. V lost 4 bases to trimming and J lost 2 bases, with 11 bases between them. Germline V gives CDR1 SQVTM, CDR2 ANQGSEA. The CDR3 is 13 amino acids. The complete variable domain, with remaining parts taken from reference TRBV29-1 and TRBJ2-5, reads SAVISQKPSRDICQRGTSLTIQCQVDSQVTMMFWYRQQPGQSLTLIATANQGSEATYESGFVIDKFPISRPNLTFSTLTVSNMSPEDSSIYLCSVGGARQETQYFGPGTRLLVL.

The rearrangement uses TRBV30 and TRBJ2-7; TRBD1 matches 9 bases. The CDR3 extends over 13 amino acids. The trim removed 4 bases at V and 4 bases at J, leaving 5 bases unmatched. Per germline, CDR1 GTSNPN and CDR2 SVGIG (reference sequence). CDR3 protein: CAWTGTGTYEQYF. As DNA, the CDR3 is TGTGCCTGGACCGGGACAGGGACATACGAGCAGTACTTC.

The J gene is TRBJ1-6, the V gene TRBV4-2; D not resolved. Germline values: CDR1 LGHNA, CDR2 YNFKEQ. Trimming took off 4 bases at V and 0 bases at J, with 10 bases between the two ends. The CDR3 is 16 residues long. In DNA, the CDR3 is TGTGCCAGCAGCCGAGATATGAGCTCCTATAATTCACCCCTCCACTTT. This gives the protein CASSRDMSSYNSPLHF.